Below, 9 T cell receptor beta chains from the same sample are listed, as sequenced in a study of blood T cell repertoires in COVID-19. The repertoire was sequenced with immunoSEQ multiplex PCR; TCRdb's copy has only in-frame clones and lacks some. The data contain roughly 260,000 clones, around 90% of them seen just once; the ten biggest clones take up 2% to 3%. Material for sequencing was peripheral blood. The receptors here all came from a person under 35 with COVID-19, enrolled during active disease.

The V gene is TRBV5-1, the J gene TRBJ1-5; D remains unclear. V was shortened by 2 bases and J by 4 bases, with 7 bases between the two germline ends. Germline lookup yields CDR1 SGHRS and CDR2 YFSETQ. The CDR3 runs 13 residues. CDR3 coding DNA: TGCGCCAGCAGCTTAAACGGGAATCAGCCCCAGCATTTT. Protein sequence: CASSLNGNQPQHF. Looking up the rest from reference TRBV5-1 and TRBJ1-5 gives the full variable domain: KAGVTQTPRYLIKTRGQQVTLSCSPISGHRSVSWYQQTPGQGLQFLFEYFSETQRNKGNFPGRFSGRQFSNSRSEMNVSTLELGDSALYLCASSLNGNQPQHFGDGTRLSIL.

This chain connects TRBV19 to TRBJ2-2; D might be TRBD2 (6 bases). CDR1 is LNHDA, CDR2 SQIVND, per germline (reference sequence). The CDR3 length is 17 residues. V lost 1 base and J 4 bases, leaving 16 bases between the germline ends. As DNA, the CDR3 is TGTGCCAGTAGTATAGGGTTTGGAGGGATTCTCACCGGGGAGCTGTTTTTT. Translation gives CASSIGFGGILTGELFF.

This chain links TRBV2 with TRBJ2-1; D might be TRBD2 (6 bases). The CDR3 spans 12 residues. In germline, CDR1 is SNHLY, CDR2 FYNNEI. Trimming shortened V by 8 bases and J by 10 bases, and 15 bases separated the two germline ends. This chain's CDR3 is CASDGGSKEQFF. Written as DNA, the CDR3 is TGTGCCAGCGACGGGGGTTCAAAGGAGCAGTTCTTC.

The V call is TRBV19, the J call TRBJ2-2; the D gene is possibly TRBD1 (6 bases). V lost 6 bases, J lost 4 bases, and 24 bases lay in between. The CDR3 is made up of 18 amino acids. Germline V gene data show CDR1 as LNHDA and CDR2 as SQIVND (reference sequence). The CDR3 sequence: CASRISRDTTLPTGELFF. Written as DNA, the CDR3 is TGTGCCAGTAGAATCTCCCGGGACACTACTTTACCCACCGGGGAGCTGTTTTTT. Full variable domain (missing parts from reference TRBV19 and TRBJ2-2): DGGITQSPKYLFRKEGQNVTLSCEQNLNHDAMYWYRQDPGQGLRLIYYSQIVNDFQKGDIAEGYSVSREKKESFPLTVTSAQKNPTAFYLCASRISRDTTLPTGELFFGEGSRLTVL.

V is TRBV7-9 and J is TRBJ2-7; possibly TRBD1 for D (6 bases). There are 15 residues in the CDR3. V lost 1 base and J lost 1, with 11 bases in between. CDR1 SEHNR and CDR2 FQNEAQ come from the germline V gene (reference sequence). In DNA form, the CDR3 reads TGTGCCAGCAGCTTAGGACAGGAGCTTTCCTACGAGCAGTACTTC. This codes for CASSLGQELSYEQYF. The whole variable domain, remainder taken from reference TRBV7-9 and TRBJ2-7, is DTGVSQNPRHKITKRGQNVTFRCDPISEHNRLYWYRQTLGQGPEFLTYFQNEAQLEKSRLLSDRFSAERPKGSFSTLEIQRTEQGDSAMYLCASSLGQELSYEQYFGPGTRLTVT.

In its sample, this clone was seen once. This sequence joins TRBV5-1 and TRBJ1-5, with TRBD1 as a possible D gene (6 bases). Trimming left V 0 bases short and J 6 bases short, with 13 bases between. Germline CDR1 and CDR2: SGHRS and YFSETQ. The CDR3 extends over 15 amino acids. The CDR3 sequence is CASSLDGRGGQPQHF. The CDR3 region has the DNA TGCGCCAGCAGCTTGGATGGCAGGGGTGGTCAGCCCCAGCATTTT.

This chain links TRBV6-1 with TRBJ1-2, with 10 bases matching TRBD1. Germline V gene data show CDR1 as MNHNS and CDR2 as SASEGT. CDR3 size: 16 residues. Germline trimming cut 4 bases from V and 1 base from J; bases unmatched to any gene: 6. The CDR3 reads CASSVGTGELNYGYTF. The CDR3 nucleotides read TGTGCCAGCAGTGTCGGGACAGGGGAACTTAACTATGGCTACACCTTC.

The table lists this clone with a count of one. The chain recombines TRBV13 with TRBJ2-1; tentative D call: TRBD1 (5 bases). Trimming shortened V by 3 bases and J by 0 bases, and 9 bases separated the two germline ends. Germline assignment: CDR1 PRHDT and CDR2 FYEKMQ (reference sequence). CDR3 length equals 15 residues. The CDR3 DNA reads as TGTGCCAGCAGCTTGGACACCAACTCCTACAATGAGCAGTTCTTC. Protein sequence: CASSLDTNSYNEQFF.

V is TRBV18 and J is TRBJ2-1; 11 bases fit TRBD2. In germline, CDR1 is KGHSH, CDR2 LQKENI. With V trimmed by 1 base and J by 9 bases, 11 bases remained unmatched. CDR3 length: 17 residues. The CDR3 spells CASSPQLAGGSGGEQFF. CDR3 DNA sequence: TGTGCCAGCTCACCACAGCTAGCGGGAGGATCCGGGGGTGAGCAGTTCTTC.